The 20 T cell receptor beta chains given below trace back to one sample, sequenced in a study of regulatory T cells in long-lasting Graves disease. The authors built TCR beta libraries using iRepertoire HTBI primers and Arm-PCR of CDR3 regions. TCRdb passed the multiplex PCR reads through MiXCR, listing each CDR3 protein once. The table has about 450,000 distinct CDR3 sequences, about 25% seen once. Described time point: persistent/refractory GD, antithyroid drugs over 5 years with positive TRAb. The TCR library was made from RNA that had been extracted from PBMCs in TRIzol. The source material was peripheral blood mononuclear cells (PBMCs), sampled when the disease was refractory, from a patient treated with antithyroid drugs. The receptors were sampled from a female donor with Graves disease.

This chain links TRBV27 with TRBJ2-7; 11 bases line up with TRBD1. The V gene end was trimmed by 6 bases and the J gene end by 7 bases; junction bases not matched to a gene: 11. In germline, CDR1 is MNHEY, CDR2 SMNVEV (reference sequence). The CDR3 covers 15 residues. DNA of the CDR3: TGTGCCAGCAGCCCCTGGACAGGGGGCGGTCAGGAGCAGTACTTC. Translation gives CASSPWTGGGQEQYF.

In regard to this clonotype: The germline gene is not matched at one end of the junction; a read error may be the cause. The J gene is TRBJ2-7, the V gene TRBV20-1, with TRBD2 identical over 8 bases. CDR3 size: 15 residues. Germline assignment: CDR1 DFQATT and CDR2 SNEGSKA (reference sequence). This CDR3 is CSASGYSGNSYGQYF. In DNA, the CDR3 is TGCAGTGCTAGTGGCTATAGCGGGAACTCCTACGGGCAGTACTTC.

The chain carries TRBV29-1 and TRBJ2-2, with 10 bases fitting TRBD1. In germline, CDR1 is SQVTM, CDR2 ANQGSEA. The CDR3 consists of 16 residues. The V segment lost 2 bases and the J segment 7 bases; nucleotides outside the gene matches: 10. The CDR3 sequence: CSVETVGTGENGELFF. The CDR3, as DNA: TGCAGCGTTGAAACCGTAGGGACAGGGGAGAACGGGGAGCTGTTTTTT.

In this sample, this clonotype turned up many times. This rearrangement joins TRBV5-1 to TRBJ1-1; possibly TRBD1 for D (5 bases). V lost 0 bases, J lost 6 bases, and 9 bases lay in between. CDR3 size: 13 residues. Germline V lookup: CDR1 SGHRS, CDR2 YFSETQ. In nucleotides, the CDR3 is TGCGCCAGCAGCTTGGGGCGAGGGGCTGAAGCTTTCTTT. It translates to CASSLGRGAEAFF.

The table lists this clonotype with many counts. The CDR3 nucleotides are TGTGCCAGCATGGTTAGCAGTTGGGGGACGCTAAACACTGAAGCTTTCTTT. Translating it yields CASMVSSWGTLNTEAFF. The chain has TRBV2 and TRBJ1-1; tentative D call: TRBD1 (5 bases). This CDR3 is 17 amino acids long. CDR1 SNHLY and CDR2 FYNNEI come from the germline V gene. V lost 7 bases, J lost 2 bases, and 23 bases lay in between.

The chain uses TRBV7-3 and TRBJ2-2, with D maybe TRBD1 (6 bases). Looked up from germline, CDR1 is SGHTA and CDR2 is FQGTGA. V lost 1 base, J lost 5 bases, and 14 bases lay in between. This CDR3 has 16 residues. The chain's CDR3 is CASSLMSGVDTGELFF. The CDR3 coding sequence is TGTGCCAGCAGCTTAATGTCAGGGGTCGATACCGGGGAGCTGTTTTTT.

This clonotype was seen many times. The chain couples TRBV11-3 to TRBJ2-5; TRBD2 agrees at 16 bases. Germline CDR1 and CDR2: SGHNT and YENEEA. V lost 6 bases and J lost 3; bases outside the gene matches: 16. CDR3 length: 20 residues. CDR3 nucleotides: TGTGCCAGCAGGCGATGGCGACCGGGACTAGCGGGAGGGGTTGAAGAGACCCAGTACTTC. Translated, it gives CASRRWRPGLAGGVEETQYF.

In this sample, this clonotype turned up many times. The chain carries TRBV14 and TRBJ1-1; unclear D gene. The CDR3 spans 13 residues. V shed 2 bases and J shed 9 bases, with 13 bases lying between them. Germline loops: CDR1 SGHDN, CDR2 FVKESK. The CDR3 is CASSQSLSRKAFF. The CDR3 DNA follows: TGTGCCAGCAGCCAATCCTTATCCCGAAAAGCTTTCTTT.

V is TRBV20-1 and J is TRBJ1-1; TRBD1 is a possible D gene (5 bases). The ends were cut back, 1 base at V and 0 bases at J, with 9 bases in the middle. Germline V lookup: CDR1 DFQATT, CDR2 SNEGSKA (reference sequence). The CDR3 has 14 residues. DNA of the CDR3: TGCAGTGCTAGAGGTCCAGGGATGAACACTGAAGCTTTCTTT. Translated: CSARGPGMNTEAFF.

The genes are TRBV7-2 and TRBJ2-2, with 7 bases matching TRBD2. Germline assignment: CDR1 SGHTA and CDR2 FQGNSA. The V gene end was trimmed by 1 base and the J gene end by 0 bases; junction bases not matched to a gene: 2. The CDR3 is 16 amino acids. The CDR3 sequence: CASSLEAGANTGELFF. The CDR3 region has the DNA TGTGCCAGCAGCTTAGAGGCGGGAGCGAACACCGGGGAGCTGTTTTTT.

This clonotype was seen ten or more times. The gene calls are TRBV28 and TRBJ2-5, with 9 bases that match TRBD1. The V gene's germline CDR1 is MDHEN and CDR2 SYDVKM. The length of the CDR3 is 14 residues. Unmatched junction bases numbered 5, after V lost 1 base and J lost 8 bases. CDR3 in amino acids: CASSLSATGGTQYF. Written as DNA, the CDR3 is TGTGCCAGCAGTTTATCCGCTACAGGGGGCACCCAGTACTTC.

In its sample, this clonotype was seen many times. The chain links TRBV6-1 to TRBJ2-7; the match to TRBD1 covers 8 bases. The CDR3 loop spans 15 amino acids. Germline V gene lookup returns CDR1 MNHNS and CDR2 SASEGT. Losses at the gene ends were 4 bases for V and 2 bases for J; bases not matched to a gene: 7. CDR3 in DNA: TGTGCCAGCAGTGGGGGGCGGACAGGGACCTACGAGCAGTACTTC. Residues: CASSGGRTGTYEQYF.

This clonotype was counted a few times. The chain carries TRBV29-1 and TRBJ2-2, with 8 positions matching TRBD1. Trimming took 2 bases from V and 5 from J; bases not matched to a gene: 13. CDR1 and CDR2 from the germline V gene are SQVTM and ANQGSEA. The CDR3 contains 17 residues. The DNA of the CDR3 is TGCAGCGTTGAATTGGACAGGGTGTCAGATAAGACCGGGGAGCTGTTTTTT. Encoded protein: CSVELDRVSDKTGELFF.

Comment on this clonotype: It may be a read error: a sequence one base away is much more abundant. In DNA, the CDR3 is TGTGTCAGCAGCTTATCGGGCGGCGAGCAGTACTTC. Protein: CVSSLSGGEQYF. This chain links TRBV7-3 with TRBJ2-7; D ambiguous. CDR1 is SGHTA, CDR2 FQGTGA, per germline. The CDR3 runs 12 residues.

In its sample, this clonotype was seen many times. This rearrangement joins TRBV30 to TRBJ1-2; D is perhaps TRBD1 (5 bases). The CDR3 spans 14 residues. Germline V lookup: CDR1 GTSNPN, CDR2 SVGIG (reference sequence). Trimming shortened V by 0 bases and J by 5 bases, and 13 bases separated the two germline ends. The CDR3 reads CAWSVGDGPYGYTF. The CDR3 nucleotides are TGTGCCTGGAGTGTGGGGGACGGACCTTATGGCTACACCTTC.

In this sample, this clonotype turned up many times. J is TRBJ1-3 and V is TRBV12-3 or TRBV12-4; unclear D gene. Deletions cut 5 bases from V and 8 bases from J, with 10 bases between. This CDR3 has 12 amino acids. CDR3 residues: CASSPVGHTIYF. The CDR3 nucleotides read TGTGCCAGCAGTCCTGTCGGCCACACCATATATTTT.

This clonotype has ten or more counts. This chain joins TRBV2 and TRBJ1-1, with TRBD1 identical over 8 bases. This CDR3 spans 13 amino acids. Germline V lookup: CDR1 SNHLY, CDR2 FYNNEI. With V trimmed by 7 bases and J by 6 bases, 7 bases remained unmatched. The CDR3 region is CASKRTGFAEAFF. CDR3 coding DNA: TGTGCCAGCAAAAGGACAGGGTTCGCTGAAGCTTTCTTT. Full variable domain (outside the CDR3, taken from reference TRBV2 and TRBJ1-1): EPEVTQTPSHQVTQMGQEVILRCVPISNHLYFYWYRQILGQKVEFLVSFYNNEISEKSEIFDDQFSVERPDGSNFTLKIRSTKLEDSAMYFCASKRTGFAEAFFGQGTRLTVV.

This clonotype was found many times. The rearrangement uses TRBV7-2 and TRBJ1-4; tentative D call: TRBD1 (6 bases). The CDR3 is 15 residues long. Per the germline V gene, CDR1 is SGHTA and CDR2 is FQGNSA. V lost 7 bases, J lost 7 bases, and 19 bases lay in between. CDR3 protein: CASTPIRGSREKLFF. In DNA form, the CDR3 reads TGTGCCAGCACCCCGATCAGGGGATCTCGTGAAAAACTGTTTTTT.

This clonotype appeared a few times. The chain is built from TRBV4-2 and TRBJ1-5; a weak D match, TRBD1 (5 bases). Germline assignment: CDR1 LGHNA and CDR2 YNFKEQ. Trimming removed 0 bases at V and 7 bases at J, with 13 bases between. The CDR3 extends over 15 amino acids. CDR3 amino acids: CASSQEAGFYQPQHF. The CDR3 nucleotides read TGTGCCAGCAGCCAAGAGGCAGGGTTTTACCAGCCCCAGCATTTT.

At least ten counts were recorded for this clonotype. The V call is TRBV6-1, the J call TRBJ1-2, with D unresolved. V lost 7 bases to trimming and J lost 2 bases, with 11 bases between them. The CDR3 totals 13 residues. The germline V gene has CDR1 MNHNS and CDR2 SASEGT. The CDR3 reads CASTLWGNYGYTF. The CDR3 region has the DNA TGTGCCAGCACCCTGTGGGGAAACTATGGCTACACCTTC.